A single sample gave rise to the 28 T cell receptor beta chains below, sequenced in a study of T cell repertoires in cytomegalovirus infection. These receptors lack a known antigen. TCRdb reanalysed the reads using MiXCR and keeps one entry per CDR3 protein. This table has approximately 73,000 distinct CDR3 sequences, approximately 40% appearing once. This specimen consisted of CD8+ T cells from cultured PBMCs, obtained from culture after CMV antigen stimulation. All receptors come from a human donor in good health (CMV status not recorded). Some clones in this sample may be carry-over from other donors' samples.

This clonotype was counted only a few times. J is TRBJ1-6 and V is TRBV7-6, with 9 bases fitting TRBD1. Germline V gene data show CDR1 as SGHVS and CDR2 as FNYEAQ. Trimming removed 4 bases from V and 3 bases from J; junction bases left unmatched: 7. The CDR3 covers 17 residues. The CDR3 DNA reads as TGTGCCAGCAGCTCGAGAGGGACAGGGTACTATAATTCACCCCTCCACTTT. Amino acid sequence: CASSSRGTGYYNSPLHF.

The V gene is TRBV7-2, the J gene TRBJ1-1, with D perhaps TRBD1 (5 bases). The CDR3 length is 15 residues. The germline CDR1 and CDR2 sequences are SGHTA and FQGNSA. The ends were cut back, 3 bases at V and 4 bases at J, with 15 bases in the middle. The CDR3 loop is CASSFMRGTSTEAFF. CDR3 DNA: TGTGCCAGCAGCTTTATGCGGGGGACTTCCACTGAAGCTTTCTTT.

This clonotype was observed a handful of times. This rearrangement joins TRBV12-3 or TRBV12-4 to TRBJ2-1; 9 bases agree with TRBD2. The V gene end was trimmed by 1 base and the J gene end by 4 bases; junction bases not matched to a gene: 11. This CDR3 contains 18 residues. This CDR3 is CASSLGVAGERRYNEQFF. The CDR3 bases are TGTGCCAGCAGTTTAGGGGTAGCGGGGGAACGGCGGTACAATGAGCAGTTCTTC.

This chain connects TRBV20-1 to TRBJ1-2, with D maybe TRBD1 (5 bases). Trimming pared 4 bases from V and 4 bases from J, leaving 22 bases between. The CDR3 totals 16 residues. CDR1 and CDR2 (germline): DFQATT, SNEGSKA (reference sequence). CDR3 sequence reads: CSAMEDSWRGSYGYTF. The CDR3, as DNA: TGCAGTGCTATGGAGGATTCGTGGAGGGGTTCCTATGGCTACACCTTC.

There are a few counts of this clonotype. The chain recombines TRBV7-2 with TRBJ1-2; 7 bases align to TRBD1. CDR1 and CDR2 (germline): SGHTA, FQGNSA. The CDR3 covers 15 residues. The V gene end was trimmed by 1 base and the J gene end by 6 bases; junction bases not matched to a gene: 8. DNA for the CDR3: TGTGCCAGCAGCTTAGGCGGCAGGGGGAGCCATGGCTACACCTTC. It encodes CASSLGGRGSHGYTF.

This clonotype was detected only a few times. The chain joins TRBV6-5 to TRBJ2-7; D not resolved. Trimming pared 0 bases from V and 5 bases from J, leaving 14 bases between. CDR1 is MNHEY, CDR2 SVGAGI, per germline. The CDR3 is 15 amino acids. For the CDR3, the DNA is TGTGCCAGCAGTTACTCATCCGGGTTTTTAGACGAGCAGTACTTC. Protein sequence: CASSYSSGFLDEQYF.

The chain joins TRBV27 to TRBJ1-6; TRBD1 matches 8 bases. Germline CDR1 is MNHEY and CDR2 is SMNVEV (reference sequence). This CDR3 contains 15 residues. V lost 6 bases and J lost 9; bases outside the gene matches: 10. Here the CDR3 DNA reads TGTGCCAGCAGGCCCCCTCAGGGGGCGTCTTCACCCCTCCACTTT. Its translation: CASRPPQGASSPLHF.

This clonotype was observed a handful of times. The CDR3 DNA reads TGTGCCAGCAGTTTCCAAGGGCCTTTAATCTCCTACGAGCAGTACTTC. Protein: CASSFQGPLISYEQYF. V is TRBV28 and J is TRBJ2-7; D is unresolved. Germline V lookup: CDR1 MDHEN, CDR2 SYDVKM. The CDR3 is made up of 16 amino acids. The germline V and J ends were trimmed by 3 bases and 0 bases, with 15 bases remaining between them.

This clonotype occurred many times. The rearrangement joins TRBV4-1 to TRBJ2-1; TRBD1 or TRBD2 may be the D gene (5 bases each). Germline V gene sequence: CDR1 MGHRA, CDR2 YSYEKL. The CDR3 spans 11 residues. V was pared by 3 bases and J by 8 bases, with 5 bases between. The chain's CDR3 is CASSQGDEQFF. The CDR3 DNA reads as TGCGCCAGCAGCCAGGGGGATGAGCAGTTCTTC.

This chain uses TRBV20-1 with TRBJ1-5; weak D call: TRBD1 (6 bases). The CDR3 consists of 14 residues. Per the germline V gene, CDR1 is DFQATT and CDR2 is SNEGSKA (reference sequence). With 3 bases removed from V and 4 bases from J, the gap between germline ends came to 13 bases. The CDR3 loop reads CSASAGRGNQPQHF. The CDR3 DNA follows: TGCAGTGCTAGTGCGGGCAGGGGTAATCAGCCCCAGCATTTT.

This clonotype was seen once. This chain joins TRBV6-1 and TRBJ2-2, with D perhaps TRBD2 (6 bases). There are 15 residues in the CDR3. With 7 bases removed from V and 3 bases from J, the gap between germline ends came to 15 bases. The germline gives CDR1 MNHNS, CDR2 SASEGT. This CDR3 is CASNGGPTHTGELFF. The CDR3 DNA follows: TGTGCCAGCAACGGGGGACCCACCCACACCGGGGAGCTGTTTTTT.

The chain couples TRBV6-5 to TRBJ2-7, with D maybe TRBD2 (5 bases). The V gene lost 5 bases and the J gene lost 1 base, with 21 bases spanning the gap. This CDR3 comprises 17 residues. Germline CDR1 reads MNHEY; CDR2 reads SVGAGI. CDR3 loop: CASSTVAGRGLSYEQYF. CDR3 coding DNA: TGTGCCAGCAGTACTGTGGCGGGCCGGGGATTATCCTACGAGCAGTACTTC.

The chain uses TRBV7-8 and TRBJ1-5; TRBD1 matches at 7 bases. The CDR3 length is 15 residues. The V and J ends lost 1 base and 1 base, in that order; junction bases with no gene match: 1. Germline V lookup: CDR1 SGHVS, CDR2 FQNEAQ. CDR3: CASSLGGQSNQPQHF. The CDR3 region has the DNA TGTGCCAGCAGCTTAGGGGGACAGAGCAATCAGCCCCAGCATTTT.

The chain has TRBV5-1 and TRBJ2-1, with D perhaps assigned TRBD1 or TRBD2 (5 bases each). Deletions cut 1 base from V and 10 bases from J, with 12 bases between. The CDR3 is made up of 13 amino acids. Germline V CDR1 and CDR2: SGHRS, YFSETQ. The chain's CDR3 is CASSLFRGEEQFF. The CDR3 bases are TGCGCCAGCAGCTTGTTTAGGGGAGAAGAGCAGTTCTTC.

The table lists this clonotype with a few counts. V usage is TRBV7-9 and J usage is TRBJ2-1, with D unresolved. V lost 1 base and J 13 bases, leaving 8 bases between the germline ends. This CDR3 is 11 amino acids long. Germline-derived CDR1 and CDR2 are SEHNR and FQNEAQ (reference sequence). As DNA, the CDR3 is TGTGCCAGCAGCTTAGATGGCAATCAGTTCTTC. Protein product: CASSLDGNQFF.

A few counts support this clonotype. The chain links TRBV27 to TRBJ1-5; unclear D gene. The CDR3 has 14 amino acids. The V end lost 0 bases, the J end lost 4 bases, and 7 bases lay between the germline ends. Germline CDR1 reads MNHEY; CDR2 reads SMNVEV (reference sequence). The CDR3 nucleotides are TGTGCCAGCAGTTTATCTCGGGGTAATCAGCCCCAGCATTTT. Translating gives CASSLSRGNQPQHF.

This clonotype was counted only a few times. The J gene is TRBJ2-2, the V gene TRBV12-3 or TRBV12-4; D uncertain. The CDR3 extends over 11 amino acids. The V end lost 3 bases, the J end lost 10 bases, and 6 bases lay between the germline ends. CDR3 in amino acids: CASSFYLELFF. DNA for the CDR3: TGTGCCAGCAGTTTTTACTTGGAGCTGTTTTTT.

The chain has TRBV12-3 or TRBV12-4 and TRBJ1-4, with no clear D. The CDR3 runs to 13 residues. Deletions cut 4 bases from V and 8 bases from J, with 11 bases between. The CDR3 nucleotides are TGTGCCAGCAGTTCTAGGGTGGGAGAAAAACTGTTTTTT. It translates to CASSSRVGEKLFF.

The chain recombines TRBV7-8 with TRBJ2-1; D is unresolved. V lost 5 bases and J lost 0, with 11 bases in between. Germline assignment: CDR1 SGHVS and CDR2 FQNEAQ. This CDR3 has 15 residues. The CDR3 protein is CASSPHQSSYNEQFF. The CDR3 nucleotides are TGTGCCAGCAGCCCTCACCAGAGCTCCTACAATGAGCAGTTCTTC.

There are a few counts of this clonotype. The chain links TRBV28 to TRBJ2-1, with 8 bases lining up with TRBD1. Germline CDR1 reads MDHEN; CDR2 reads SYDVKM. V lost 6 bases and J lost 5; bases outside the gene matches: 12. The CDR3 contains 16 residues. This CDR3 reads CASRIRGTGYNNEQFF. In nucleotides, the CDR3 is TGTGCCAGCAGGATAAGAGGGACAGGCTACAACAATGAGCAGTTCTTC.

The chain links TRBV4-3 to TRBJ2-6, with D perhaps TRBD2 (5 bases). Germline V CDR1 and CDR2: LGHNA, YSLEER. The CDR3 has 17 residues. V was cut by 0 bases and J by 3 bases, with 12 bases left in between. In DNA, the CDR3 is TGCGCCAGCAGCCAAGATCGGTTCGGGGTTGGGGCCAACGTCCTGACTTTC. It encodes CASSQDRFGVGANVLTF.

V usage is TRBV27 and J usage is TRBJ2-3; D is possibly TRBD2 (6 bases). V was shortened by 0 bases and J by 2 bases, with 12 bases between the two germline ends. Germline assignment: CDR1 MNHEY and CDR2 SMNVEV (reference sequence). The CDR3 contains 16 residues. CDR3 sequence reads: CASSLSMPGDTDTQYF. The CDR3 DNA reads TGTGCCAGCAGTTTATCGATGCCGGGAGACACAGATACGCAGTATTTT.

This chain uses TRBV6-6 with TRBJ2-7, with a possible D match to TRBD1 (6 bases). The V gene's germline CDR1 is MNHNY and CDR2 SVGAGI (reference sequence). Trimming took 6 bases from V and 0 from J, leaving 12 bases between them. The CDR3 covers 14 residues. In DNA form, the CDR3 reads TGTGCCAGCAGGATGGACAGAGGCTCCTACGAGCAGTACTTC. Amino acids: CASRMDRGSYEQYF.

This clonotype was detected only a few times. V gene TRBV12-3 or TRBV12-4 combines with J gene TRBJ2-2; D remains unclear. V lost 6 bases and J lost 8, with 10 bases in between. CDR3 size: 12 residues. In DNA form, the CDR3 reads TGTGCCAGCAGAGACCGGTCAGGGGAGCTGTTTTTT. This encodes CASRDRSGELFF.

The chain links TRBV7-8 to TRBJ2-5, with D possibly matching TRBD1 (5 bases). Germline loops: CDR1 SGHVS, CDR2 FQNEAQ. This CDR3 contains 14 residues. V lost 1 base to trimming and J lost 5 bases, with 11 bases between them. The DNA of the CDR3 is TGTGCCAGCAGCTTAGTCAGGGATTCGGAGACCCAGTACTTC. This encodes CASSLVRDSETQYF.

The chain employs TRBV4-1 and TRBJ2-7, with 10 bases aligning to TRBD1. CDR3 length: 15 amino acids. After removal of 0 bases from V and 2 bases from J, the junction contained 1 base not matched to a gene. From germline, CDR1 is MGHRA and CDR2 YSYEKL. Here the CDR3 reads CASSQEGTGAYEQYF. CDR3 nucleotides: TGCGCCAGCAGCCAAGAGGGGACAGGGGCCTACGAGCAGTACTTC.

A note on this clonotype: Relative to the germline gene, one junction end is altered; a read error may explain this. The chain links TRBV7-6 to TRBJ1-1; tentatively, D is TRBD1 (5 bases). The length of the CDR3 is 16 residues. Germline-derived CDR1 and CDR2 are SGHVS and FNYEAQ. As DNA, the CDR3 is TGTGCCAGCAGCTTAGCCAATACAGGTATGAACACTGGAGCTTTCTTT. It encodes CASSLANTGMNTGAFF.

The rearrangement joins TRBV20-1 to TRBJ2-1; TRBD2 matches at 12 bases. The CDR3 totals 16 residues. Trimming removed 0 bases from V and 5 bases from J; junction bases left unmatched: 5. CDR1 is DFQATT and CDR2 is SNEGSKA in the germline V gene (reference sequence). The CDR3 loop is CSARDGASGGDNEQFF. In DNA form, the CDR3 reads TGCAGTGCTAGAGATGGGGCTAGCGGGGGGGACAATGAGCAGTTCTTC.